This TCR beta chain was sequenced in a study of T-cell reconstitution after alpha-beta-depleted transplantation in children. The study, taken as a whole, reports: Some patients showed high day-60 TCRbeta diversity, which derived from surviving recipient T cells and thymic progenitors. About two months after transplant, alpha-beta T cells reportedly came from several hundred expanded graft clones. T-cell numbers and diversity, one year after transplant, stemmed largely from T cells that were newly produced.

Unique molecular identifiers were incorporated when the TCRbeta library was constructed. TCRdb ran MiXCR on the PCR reads and lists one entry per CDR3 protein. Of roughly 200,000 distinct CDR3 sequences listed, approximately 6.3% are singletons. This clonotype was counted many times. Its antigen is still unknown. Trimming cost V 1 base and J 7 bases, with 7 bases left between them. From germline, CDR1 is MGHDK and CDR2 SYGVNS. The CDR3 runs 12 residues. The receptor was derived from a boy aged 2 to 10 with acute lymphoblastic leukemia, due to receive a stem cell transplant. The sequences come from PBMCs, collected before TCRalphabeta/CD19-depleted stem cell transplant. The V gene is TRBV25-1, the J gene TRBJ2-5; D remains unclear. DNA for the CDR3: TGTGCCAGCAGTGAATCTGAGAGGACCCAGTACTTC. Translating gives CASSESERTQYF.